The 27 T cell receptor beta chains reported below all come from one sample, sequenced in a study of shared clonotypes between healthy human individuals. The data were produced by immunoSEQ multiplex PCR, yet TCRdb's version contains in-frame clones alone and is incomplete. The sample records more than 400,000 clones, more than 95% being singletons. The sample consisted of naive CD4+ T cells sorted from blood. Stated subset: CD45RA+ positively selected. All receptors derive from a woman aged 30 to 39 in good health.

CDR3 sequence reads: CASSLWREFAEQYF. As DNA, the CDR3 is TGTGCCAGCAGTTTATGGCGGGAGTTCGCCGAGCAGTACTTC. The J gene is TRBJ2-7, the V gene TRBV28; 7 bases fit TRBD2. The junction had 5 bases not matched to a gene; V was cut back by 0 bases and J by 6 bases. Germline-derived CDR1 and CDR2 are MDHEN and SYDVKM. This CDR3 is 14 amino acids long.

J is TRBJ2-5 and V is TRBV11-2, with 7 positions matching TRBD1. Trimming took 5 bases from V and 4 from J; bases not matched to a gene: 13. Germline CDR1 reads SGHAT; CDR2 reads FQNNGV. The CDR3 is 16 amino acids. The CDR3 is CASSHTGTEVPETQYF. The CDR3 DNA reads TGTGCCAGCAGCCATACCGGGACAGAGGTCCCAGAGACCCAGTACTTC.

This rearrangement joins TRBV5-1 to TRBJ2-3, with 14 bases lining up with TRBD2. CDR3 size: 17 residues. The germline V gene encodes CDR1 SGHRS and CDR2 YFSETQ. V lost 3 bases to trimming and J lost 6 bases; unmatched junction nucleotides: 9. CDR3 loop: CASSSTSGRAREDTQYF. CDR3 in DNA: TGCGCCAGCAGCTCGACTAGCGGGAGGGCCAGGGAGGATACGCAGTATTTT.

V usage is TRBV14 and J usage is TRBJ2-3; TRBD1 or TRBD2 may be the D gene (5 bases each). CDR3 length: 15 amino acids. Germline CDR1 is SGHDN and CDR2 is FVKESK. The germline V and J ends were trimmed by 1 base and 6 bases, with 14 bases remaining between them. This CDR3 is CASSQVPGPADTQYF. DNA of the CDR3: TGTGCCAGCAGCCAAGTCCCGGGGCCCGCGGATACGCAGTATTTT.

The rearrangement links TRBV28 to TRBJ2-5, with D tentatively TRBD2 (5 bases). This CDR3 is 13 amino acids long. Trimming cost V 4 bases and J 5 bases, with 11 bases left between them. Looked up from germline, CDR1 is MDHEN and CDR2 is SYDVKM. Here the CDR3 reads CASSSTPGETQYF. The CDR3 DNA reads TGTGCCAGCAGTTCCACCCCGGGGGAGACCCAGTACTTC.

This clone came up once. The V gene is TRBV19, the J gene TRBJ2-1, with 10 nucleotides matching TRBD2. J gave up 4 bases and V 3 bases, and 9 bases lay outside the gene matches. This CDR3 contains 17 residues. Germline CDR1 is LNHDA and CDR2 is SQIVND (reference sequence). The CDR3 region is CASSIRSGRGLYNEQFF. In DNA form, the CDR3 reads TGTGCCAGTAGTATTAGGAGCGGGAGGGGATTATACAATGAGCAGTTCTTC.

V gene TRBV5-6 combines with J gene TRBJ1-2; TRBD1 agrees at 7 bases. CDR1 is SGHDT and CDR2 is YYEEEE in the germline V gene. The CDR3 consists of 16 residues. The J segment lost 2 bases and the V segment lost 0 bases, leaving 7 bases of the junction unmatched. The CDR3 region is CASSLAATGVNYGYTF. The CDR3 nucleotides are TGTGCCAGCAGCTTGGCCGCTACAGGGGTAAACTATGGCTACACCTTC.

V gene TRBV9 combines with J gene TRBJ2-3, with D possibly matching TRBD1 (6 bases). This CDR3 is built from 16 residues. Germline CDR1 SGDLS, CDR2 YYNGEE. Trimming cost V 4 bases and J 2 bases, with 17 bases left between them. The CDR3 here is CASSPNQDSVTDTQYF. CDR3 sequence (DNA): TGTGCCAGCAGCCCCAACCAGGACAGCGTCACAGATACGCAGTATTTT.

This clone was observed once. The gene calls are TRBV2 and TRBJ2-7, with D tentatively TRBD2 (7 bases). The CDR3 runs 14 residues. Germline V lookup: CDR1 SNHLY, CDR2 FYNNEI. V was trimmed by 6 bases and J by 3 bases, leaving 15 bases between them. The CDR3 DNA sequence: TGTGCCAGCAGGGGCCGGGGGGCGTACTACGAGCAGTACTTC. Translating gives CASRGRGAYYEQYF. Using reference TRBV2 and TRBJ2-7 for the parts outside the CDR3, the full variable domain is EPEVTQTPSHQVTQMGQEVILRCVPISNHLYFYWYRQILGQKVEFLVSFYNNEISEKSEIFDDQFSVERPDGSNFTLKIRSTKLEDSAMYFCASRGRGAYYEQYFGPGTRLTVT.

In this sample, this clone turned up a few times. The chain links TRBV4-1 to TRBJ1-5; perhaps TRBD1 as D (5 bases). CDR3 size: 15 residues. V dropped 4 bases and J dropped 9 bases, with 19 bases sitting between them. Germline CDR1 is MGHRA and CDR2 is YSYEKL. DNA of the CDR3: TGCGCCAGCAGCCTGACAGTGATAGACCGCGGGCCCCAGCATTTT. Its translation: CASSLTVIDRGPQHF.

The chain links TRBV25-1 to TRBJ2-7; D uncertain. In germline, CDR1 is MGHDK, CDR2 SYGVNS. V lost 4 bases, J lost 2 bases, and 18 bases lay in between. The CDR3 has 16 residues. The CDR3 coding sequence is TGTGCCAGCAGTGGTCCCCGTGATAGGCCACCCTACGAGCAGTACTTC. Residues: CASSGPRDRPPYEQYF.

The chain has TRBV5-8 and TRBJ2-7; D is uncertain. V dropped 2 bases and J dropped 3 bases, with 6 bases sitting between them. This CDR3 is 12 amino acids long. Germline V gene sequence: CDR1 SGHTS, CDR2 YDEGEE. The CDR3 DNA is TGTGCCAGCAGCTTTGTCCGCTACGAGCAGTACTTC. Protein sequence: CASSFVRYEQYF.

CDR3 DNA: TGTGCCAGCAGGGTACTAGCGGGACCTTACAATGAGCAGTTCTTC. Encoded protein: CASRVLAGPYNEQFF. The chain recombines TRBV2 with TRBJ2-1; 10 bases line up with TRBD2. V shed 6 bases and J 4 bases; nucleotides not matched to a gene: 6. The CDR3 is 15 amino acids. The germline V gene has CDR1 SNHLY and CDR2 FYNNEI.

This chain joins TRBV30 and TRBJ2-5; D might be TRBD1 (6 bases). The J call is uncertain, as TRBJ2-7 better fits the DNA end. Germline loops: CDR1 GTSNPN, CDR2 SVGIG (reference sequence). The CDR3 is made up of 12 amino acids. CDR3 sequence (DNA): TGTGCCTGGACACCAACAGGGTACGAGCAGTACTTC. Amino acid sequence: CAWTPTGYEQYF.

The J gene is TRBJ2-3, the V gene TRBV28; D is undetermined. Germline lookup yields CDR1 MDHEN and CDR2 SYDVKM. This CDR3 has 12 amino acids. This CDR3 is CALSDSTDTQYF. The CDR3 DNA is TGTGCACTCTCCGACAGCACAGATACGCAGTATTTT.

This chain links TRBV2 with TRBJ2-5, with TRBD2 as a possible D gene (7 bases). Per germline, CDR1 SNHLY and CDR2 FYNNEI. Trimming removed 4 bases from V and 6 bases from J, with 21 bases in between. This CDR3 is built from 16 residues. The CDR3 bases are TGTGCCAGCAGTGGGGGGGGCACGAGCTCTTTGCAGACCCAGTACTTC. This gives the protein CASSGGGTSSLQTQYF.

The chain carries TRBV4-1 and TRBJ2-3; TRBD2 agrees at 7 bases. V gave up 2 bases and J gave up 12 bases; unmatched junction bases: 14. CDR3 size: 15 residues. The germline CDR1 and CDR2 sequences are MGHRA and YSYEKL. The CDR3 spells CASSQPLAGAGYQYF. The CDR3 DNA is TGCGCCAGCAGCCAACCTCTGGCGGGAGCGGGCTATCAGTATTTT.

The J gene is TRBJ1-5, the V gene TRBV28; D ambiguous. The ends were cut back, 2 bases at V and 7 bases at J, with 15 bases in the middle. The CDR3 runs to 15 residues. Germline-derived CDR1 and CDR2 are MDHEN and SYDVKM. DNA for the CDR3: TGTGCCAGCAGTTTACGCGAAAAAGGAGAGCAGCCCCAGCATTTT. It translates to CASSLREKGEQPQHF.

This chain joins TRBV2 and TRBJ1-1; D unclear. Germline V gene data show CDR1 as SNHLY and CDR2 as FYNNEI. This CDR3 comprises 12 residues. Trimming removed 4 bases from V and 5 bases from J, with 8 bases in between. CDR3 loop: CASSASRTEAFF. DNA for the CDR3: TGTGCCAGCAGTGCCTCCCGAACTGAAGCTTTCTTT.

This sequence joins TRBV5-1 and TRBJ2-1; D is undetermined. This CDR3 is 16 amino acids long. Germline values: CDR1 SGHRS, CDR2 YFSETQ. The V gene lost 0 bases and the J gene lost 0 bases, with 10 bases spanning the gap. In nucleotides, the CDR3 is TGCGCCAGCAGCTTGGCTCCAGTGGACTCCTACAATGAGCAGTTCTTC. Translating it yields CASSLAPVDSYNEQFF.

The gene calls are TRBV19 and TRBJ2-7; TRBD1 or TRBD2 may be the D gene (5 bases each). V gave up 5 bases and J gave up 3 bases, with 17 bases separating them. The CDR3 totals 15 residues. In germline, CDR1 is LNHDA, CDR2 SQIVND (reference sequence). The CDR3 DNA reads TGTGCCAGTAGTTTTCCAGGGAGTGGGGTCTACGAGCAGTACTTC. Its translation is CASSFPGSGVYEQYF. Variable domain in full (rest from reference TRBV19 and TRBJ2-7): DGGITQSPKYLFRKEGQNVTLSCEQNLNHDAMYWYRQDPGQGLRLIYYSQIVNDFQKGDIAEGYSVSREKKESFPLTVTSAQKNPTAFYLCASSFPGSGVYEQYFGPGTRLTVT.

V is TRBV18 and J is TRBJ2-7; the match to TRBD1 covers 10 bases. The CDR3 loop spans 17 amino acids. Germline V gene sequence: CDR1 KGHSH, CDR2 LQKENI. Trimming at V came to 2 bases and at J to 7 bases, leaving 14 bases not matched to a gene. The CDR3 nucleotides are TGTGCCAGCTCACCAGGCTCGGGGACAGGGGCCGTCGGGGAGCAGTACTTC. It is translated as CASSPGSGTGAVGEQYF.

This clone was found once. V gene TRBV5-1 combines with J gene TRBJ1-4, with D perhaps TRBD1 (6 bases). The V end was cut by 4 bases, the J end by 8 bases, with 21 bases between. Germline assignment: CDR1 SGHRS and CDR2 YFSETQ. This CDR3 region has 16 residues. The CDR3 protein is CASSAGVRGAEEKLFF. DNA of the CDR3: TGCGCCAGCAGCGCTGGTGTGAGGGGGGCTGAAGAAAAACTGTTTTTT.

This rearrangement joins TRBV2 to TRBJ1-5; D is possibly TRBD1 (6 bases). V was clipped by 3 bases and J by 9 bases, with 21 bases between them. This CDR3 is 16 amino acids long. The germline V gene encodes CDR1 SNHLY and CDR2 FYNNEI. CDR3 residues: CASSEWSSGGGLPQHF. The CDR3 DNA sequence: TGTGCCAGCAGTGAGTGGAGCTCGGGGGGCGGACTGCCCCAGCATTTT.

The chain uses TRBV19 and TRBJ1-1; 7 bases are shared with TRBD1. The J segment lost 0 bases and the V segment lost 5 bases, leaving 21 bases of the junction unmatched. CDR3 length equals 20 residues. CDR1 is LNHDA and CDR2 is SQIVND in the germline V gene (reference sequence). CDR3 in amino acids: CASSGRGTVYERVMNTEAFF. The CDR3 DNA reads TGTGCCAGTAGTGGGCGGGGGACAGTCTACGAAAGAGTCATGAACACTGAAGCTTTCTTT.

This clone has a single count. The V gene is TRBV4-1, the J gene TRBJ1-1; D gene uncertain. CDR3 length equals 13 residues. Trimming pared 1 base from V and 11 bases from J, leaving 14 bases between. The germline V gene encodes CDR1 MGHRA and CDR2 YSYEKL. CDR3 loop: CASSQVDTPGAFF. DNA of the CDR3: TGCGCCAGCAGCCAAGTAGACACTCCTGGGGCTTTCTTT.

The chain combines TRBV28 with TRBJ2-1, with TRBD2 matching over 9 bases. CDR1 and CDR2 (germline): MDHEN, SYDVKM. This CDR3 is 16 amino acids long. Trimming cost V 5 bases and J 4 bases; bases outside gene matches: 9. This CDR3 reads CASSPLGGRAYNEQFF. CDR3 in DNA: TGTGCCAGCAGTCCCCTTGGCGGGAGGGCTTACAATGAGCAGTTCTTC.